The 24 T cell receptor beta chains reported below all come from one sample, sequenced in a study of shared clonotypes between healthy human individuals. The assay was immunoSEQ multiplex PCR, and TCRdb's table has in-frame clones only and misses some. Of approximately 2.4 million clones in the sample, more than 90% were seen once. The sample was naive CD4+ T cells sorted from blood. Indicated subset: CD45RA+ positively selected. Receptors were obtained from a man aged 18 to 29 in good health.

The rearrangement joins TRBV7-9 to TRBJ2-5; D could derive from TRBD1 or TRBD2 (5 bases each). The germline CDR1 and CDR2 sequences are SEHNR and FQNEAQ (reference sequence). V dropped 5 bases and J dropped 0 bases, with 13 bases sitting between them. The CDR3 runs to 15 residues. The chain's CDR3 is CASSPRGVHQETQYF. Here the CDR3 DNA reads TGTGCCAGCAGCCCTCGGGGCGTGCACCAAGAGACCCAGTACTTC.

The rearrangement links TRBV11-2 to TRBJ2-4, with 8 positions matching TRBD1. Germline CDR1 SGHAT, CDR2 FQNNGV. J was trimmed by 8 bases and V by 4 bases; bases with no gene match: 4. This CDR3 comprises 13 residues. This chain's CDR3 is CASSSRQGYIQYF. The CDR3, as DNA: TGTGCCAGCAGCTCGAGACAGGGGTACATTCAGTACTTC.

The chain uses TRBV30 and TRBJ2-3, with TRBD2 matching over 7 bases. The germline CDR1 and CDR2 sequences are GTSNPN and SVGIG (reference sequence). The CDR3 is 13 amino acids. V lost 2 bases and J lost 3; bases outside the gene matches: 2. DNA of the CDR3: TGTGCCTGGAGTCTGGGGGGGACAGATACGCAGTATTTT. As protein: CAWSLGGTDTQYF.

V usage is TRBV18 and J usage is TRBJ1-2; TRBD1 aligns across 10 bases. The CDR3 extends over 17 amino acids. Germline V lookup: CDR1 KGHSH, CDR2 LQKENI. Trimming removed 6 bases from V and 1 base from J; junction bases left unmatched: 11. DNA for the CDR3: TGTGCCAGCTCCTTTAATCAGGGACAGGGGATTAACTATGGCTACACCTTC. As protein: CASSFNQGQGINYGYTF.

CDR3 DNA: TGTGCCAGTAGTAGCCACTACGAGCAGTACTTC. Protein product: CASSSHYEQYF. V is TRBV19 and J is TRBJ2-7; D remains ambiguous. CDR1 is LNHDA and CDR2 is SQIVND in the germline V gene (reference sequence). The CDR3 sequence is 11 residues long. Trimming left V 4 bases short and J 3 bases short, with 4 bases between.

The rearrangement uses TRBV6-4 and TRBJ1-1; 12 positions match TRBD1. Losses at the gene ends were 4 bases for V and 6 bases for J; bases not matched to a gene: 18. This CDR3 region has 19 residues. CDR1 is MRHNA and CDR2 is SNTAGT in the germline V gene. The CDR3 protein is CASSARDRGRVFPSAEAFF. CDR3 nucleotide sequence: TGTGCCAGCAGTGCCCGGGACAGGGGGCGCGTCTTCCCGAGCGCTGAAGCTTTCTTT.

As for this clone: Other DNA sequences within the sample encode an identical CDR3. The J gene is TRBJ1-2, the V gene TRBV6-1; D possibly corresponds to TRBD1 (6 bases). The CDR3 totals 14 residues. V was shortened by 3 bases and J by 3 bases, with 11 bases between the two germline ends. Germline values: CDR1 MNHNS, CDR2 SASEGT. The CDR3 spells CASSEGGGYYGYTF. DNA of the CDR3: TGTGCCAGCAGTGAGGGAGGGGGTTACTATGGCTACACCTTC.

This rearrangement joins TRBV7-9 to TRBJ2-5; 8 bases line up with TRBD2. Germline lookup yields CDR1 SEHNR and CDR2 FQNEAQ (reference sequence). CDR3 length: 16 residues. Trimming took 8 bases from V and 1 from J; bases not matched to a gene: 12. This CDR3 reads CASGPPGGGIQETQYF. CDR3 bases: TGTGCCAGCGGGCCCCCGGGAGGGGGGATCCAAGAGACCCAGTACTTC.

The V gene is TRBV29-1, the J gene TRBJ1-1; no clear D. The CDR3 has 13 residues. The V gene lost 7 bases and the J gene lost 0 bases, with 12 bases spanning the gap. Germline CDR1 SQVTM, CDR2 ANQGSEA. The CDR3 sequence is CSGRSSMNTEAFF. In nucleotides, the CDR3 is TGCAGCGGGCGTAGTTCGATGAACACTGAAGCTTTCTTT.

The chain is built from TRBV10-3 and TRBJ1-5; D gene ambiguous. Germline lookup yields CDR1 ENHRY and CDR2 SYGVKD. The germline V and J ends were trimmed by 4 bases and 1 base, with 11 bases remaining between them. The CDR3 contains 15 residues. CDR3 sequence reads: CAISVGPASNQPQHF. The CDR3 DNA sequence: TGTGCCATCAGTGTTGGCCCGGCGAGCAATCAGCCCCAGCATTTT.

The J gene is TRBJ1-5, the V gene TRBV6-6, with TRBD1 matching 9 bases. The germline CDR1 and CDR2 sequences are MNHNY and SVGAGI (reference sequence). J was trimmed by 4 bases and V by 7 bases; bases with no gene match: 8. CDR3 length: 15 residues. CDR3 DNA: TGTGCCAGCACCGGACAGGGGCTACTAAATCAGCCCCAGCATTTT. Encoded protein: CASTGQGLLNQPQHF.

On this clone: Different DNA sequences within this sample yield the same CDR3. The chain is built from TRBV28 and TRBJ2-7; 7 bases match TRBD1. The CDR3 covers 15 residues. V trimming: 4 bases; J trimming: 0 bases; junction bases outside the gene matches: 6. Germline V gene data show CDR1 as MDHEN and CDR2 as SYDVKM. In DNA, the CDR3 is TGTGCCAGCAGTTCCACAGGGGTAGGCTCCTACGAGCAGTACTTC. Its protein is CASSSTGVGSYEQYF. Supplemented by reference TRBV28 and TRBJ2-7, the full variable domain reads DVKVTQSSRYLVKRTGEKVFLECVQDMDHENMFWYRQDPGLGLRLIYFSYDVKMKEKGDIPEGYSVSREKKERFSLILESASTNQTSMYLCASSSTGVGSYEQYFGPGTRLTVT.

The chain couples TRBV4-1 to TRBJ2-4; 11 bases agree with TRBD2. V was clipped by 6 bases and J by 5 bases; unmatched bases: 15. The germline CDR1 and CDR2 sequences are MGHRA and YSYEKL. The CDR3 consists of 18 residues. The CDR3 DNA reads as TGCGCCAGCAGGCAAAGCGCTAGCGGGGGGCCGGGGGAAAACATTCAGTACTTC. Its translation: CASRQSASGGPGENIQYF.

The CDR3 protein is CASSLKRGGHGELFF. Written as DNA, the CDR3 is TGTGCCAGCAGCCTTAAGCGGGGGGGCCACGGGGAGCTGTTTTTT. V gene TRBV7-2 combines with J gene TRBJ2-2, with 10 bases lining up with TRBD2. Trimming cost V 5 bases and J 7 bases; bases outside gene matches: 7. Germline V lookup: CDR1 SGHTA, CDR2 FQGNSA. CDR3 size: 15 residues.

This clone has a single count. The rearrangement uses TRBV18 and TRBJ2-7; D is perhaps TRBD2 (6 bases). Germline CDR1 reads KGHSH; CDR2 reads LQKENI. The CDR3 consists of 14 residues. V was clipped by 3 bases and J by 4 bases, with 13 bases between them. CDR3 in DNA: TGTGCCAGCTCACCGCAGCAGGAGGGATACGAGCAGTACTTC. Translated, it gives CASSPQQEGYEQYF.

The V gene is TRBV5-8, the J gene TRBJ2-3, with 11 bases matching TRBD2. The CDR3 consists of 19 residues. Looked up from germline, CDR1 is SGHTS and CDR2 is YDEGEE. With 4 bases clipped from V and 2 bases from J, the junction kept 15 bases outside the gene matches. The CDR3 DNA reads TGTGCCAGCAGCCGGACATATATTGGGACTAGCGGTATCACAGATACGCAGTATTTT. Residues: CASSRTYIGTSGITDTQYF.

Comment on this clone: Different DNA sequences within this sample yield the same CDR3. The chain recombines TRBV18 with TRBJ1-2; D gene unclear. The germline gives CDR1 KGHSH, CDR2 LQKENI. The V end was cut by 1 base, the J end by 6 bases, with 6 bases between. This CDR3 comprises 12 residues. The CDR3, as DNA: TGTGCCAGCTCACCACGGGGAGATGGCTACACCTTC. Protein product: CASSPRGDGYTF.

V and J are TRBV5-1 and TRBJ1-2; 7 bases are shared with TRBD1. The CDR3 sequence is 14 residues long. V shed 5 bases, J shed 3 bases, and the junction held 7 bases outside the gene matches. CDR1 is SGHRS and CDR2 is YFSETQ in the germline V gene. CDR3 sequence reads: CASRTGTADYGYTF. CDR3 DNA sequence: TGCGCCAGCAGGACGGGGACAGCGGACTATGGCTACACCTTC.

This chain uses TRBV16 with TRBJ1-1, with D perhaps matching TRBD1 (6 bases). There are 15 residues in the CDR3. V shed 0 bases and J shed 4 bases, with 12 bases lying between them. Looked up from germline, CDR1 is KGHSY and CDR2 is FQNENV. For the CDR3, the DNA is TGTGCCAGCAGCCAATCGGGGGCGTTGAGCACTGAAGCTTTCTTT. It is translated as CASSQSGALSTEAFF.

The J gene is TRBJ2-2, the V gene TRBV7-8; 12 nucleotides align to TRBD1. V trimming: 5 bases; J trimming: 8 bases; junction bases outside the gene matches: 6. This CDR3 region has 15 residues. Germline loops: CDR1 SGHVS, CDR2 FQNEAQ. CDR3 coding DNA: TGTGCCAGCAGCGCGGGACAGGGGGCGATAGGGGAGCTGTTTTTT. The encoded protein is CASSAGQGAIGELFF.

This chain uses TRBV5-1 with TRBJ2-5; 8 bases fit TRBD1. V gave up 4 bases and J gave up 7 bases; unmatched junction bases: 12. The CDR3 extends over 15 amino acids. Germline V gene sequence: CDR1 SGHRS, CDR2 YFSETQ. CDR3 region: CASSPRDRQRGTQYF. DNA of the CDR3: TGCGCCAGCAGCCCGCGGGACAGGCAGAGGGGGACCCAGTACTTC.

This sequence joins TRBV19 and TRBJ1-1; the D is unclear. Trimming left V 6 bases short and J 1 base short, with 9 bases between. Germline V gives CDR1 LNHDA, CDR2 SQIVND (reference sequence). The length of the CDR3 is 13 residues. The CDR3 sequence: CASRLGQNTEAFF. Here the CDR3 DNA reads TGTGCCAGTAGATTAGGGCAGAACACTGAAGCTTTCTTT.

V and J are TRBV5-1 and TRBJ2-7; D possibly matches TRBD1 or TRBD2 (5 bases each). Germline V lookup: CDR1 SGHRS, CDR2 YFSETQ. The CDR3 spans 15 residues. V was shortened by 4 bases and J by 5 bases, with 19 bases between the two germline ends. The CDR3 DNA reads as TGCGCCAGCAGCCCCGCCGGGACCAGGCTCGACGAGCAGTACTTC. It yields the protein CASSPAGTRLDEQYF.

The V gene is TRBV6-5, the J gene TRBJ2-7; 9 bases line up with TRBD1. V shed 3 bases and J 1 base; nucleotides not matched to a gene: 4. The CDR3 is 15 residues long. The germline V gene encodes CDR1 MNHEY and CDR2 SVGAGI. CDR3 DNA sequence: TGTGCCAGCAGTTATGGGACAGGGAGGTCCTACGAGCAGTACTTC. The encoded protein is CASSYGTGRSYEQYF.